One sample yielded the 30 T cell receptor beta chains listed below, sequenced in a study of blood T cell repertoires in COVID-19. Assay: immunoSEQ multiplex PCR; the TCRdb copy retains only in-frame clones and omits some. The sample lists approximately 60,000 clones; around 85% were seen once. Sequencing was performed on peripheral blood. The receptors stem from a woman over 75 with active or convalescent COVID-19.

CDR3 DNA sequence: TGTGCCTTACAGGGATCCAGTGGAAACACCATATATTTT. This codes for CALQGSSGNTIYF. The chain recombines TRBV30 with TRBJ1-3; tentatively, D is TRBD1 (6 bases). CDR1 is GTSNPN and CDR2 is SVGIG in the germline V gene (reference sequence). The CDR3 loop spans 13 amino acids. The V end lost 7 bases, the J end lost 3 bases, and 13 bases lay between the germline ends.

This clone was detected only once. The V call is TRBV7-3, the J call TRBJ1-2; 10 bases are shared with TRBD1. Per germline, CDR1 SGHTA and CDR2 FQGTGA. V gave up 3 bases and J gave up 7 bases; unmatched junction bases: 11. The CDR3 has 16 amino acids. The DNA of the CDR3 is TGTGCCAGCAGCTTTGGGGACAGGGGCCGTATGAGTGGCTACACCTTC. Translation: CASSFGDRGRMSGYTF.

V usage is TRBV2 and J usage is TRBJ1-1, with D unclear. CDR3 length equals 13 residues. Germline assignment: CDR1 SNHLY and CDR2 FYNNEI. V dropped 5 bases and J dropped 2 bases, with 9 bases sitting between them. CDR3 loop: CASSPRLNTEAFF. For the CDR3, the DNA is TGTGCCAGCAGTCCCAGGCTAAACACTGAAGCTTTCTTT.

The chain joins TRBV11-2 to TRBJ2-5; D is possibly TRBD1 (6 bases). Germline V gene sequence: CDR1 SGHAT, CDR2 FQNNGV. The CDR3 has 16 amino acids. Trimming shortened V by 5 bases and J by 3 bases, and 19 bases separated the two germline ends. CDR3 bases: TGTGCCAGCAGCCGTAGTACAACAGGGCTGGAAGAGACCCAGTACTTC. It yields the protein CASSRSTTGLEETQYF.

The chain is built from TRBV6-1 and TRBJ1-1; no clear D. CDR1 and CDR2 from the germline V gene are MNHNS and SASEGT. V dropped 3 bases and J dropped 5 bases, with 10 bases sitting between them. The CDR3 loop spans 13 amino acids. The CDR3 region is CASSDGGRTEAFF. DNA for the CDR3: TGTGCCAGCAGTGACGGAGGGAGGACTGAAGCTTTCTTT.

V and J are TRBV3-1 (or the pseudogene TRBV3-2) and TRBJ1-1; possible D gene TRBD1, 5 bases. CDR3 length: 14 amino acids. V was pared by 4 bases and J by 1 base, with 10 bases between. In germline, CDR1 is LGHDT, CDR2 YNNKEL (reference sequence). In DNA form, the CDR3 reads TGTGCCAGCAGCCCGCAAACAGGGAACACTGAAGCTTTCTTT. It is translated as CASSPQTGNTEAFF.

This clone was found a few times. The V and J genes are TRBV25-1 and TRBJ1-1; TRBD1 aligns across 8 bases. Germline CDR1 reads MGHDK; CDR2 reads SYGVNS. Trimming took 4 bases from V and 4 from J; bases not matched to a gene: 2. The CDR3 is 13 residues long. The CDR3 loop reads CASSGTGGTEAFF. In DNA, the CDR3 is TGTGCCAGCAGTGGCACAGGGGGCACTGAAGCTTTCTTT.

The chain carries TRBV5-1 and TRBJ1-2; D is ambiguous. The germline gives CDR1 SGHRS, CDR2 YFSETQ. V was shortened by 0 bases and J by 4 bases, with 13 bases between the two germline ends. This CDR3 spans 15 amino acids. Written as DNA, the CDR3 is TGCGCCAGCAGCTTGGTCAGTGACATCCTCTATGGCTACACCTTC. Protein: CASSLVSDILYGYTF.

V usage is TRBV4-2 and J usage is TRBJ2-1; no clear D. Looked up from germline, CDR1 is LGHNA and CDR2 is YNFKEQ. V was cut by 1 base and J by 2 bases, with 6 bases left in between. The CDR3 consists of 14 residues. The CDR3 coding sequence is TGTGCCAGCAGCCAAGGTCCTGCCTACAATGAGCAGTTCTTC. Amino acids: CASSQGPAYNEQFF.

V and J are TRBV19 and TRBJ2-3; D possibly corresponds to TRBD2 (5 bases). Trimming cost V 3 bases and J 5 bases, with 12 bases left between them. CDR3 length: 14 residues. Germline V gene sequence: CDR1 LNHDA, CDR2 SQIVND (reference sequence). In DNA form, the CDR3 reads TGTGCCAGTAGTATCGGTCCGGGGAAAGATACGCAGTATTTT. This sequence encodes CASSIGPGKDTQYF.

The chain employs TRBV18 and TRBJ2-7, with a possible D match to TRBD1 (6 bases). CDR1 is KGHSH, CDR2 LQKENI, per germline. V dropped 1 base and J dropped 3 bases, with 13 bases sitting between them. The CDR3 consists of 15 residues. CDR3 bases: TGTGCCAGCTCACCACGACTGCAGGGGTTCTACGAGCAGTACTTC. Translating gives CASSPRLQGFYEQYF.

The sample holds one count of this clone. This chain connects TRBV7-3 to TRBJ1-1, with a possible D match to TRBD1 (6 bases). CDR3 length: 15 amino acids. Germline CDR1 reads SGHTA; CDR2 reads FQGTGA. The V end was cut by 2 bases, the J end by 0 bases, with 10 bases between. For the CDR3, the DNA is TGTGCCAGCAGCTTACTGGACAGAGTGAACACTGAAGCTTTCTTT. Amino acids: CASSLLDRVNTEAFF.

V is TRBV6-5 and J is TRBJ1-5, with D unresolved. Germline CDR1 and CDR2: MNHEY and SVGAGI. V lost 0 bases, J lost 5 bases, and 8 bases lay in between. This CDR3 has 14 amino acids. CDR3 in amino acids: CASSYSGLDQPQHF. The CDR3 DNA follows: TGTGCCAGCAGTTACTCAGGACTCGATCAGCCCCAGCATTTT.

This clone was observed a single time. The chain recombines TRBV4-2 with TRBJ2-3, with 13 bases fitting TRBD2. Germline V CDR1 and CDR2: LGHNA, YNFKEQ. V shed 0 bases, J shed 5 bases, and the junction held 5 bases outside the gene matches. The CDR3 runs 17 residues. The CDR3 protein is CASSQDTSGGAGDTQYF. The CDR3 DNA reads TGTGCCAGCAGCCAAGATACTAGCGGGGGGGCTGGAGATACGCAGTATTTT.

Only one count was recorded for this clone. This sequence joins TRBV5-6 and TRBJ1-2; D is unclear. Trimming pared 5 bases from V and 3 bases from J, leaving 11 bases between. This CDR3 contains 13 residues. Per germline, CDR1 SGHDT and CDR2 YYEEEE. The CDR3 DNA sequence: TGTGCCAGCAGACGGTTTGAAGACTATGGCTACACCTTC. This translates into CASRRFEDYGYTF.

Notes on this clone: The same CDR3 is also encoded by other DNA sequences in this sample. This rearrangement joins TRBV19 to TRBJ2-5; no definite D call. This CDR3 comprises 11 residues. Germline CDR1 and CDR2: LNHDA and SQIVND (reference sequence). The V end was cut by 4 bases, the J end by 2 bases, with 2 bases between. The chain's CDR3 is CASSTQETQYF. CDR3 bases: TGTGCCAGTAGTACACAAGAGACCCAGTACTTC.

The chain is built from TRBV5-8 and TRBJ1-6; 8 bases line up with TRBD1. The CDR3 is made up of 13 amino acids. The V gene end was trimmed by 4 bases and the J gene end by 9 bases; junction bases not matched to a gene: 3. The germline V gene encodes CDR1 SGHTS and CDR2 YDEGEE. The CDR3 spells CASSGTGGSPLHF. CDR3 DNA: TGTGCCAGCAGCGGCACAGGGGGTTCACCCCTCCACTTT. Filled out from reference TRBV5-8 and TRBJ1-6, the complete variable domain reads EAGVTQSPTHLIKTRGQQATLRCSPISGHTSVYWYQQALGLGLQFLLWYDEGEERNRGNFPPRFSGRQFPNYSSELNVNALELEDSALYLCASSGTGGSPLHFGNGTRLTVT.

V gene TRBV5-4 combines with J gene TRBJ2-2, with TRBD1 as a possible D gene (6 bases). Germline values: CDR1 SGHNT, CDR2 YYREEE (reference sequence). CDR3 size: 15 residues. V lost 4 bases and J 0 bases, leaving 10 bases between the germline ends. This CDR3 is CASSKRTANTGELFF. In nucleotides, the CDR3 is TGTGCCAGCAGCAAACGGACAGCGAACACCGGGGAGCTGTTTTTT.

This clone was counted once. The chain links TRBV11-3 to TRBJ1-4, with D possibly being TRBD1 (5 bases). The length of the CDR3 is 14 residues. The V gene's germline CDR1 is SGHNT and CDR2 YENEEA. V lost 1 base, J lost 4 bases, and 7 bases lay in between. In DNA form, the CDR3 reads TGTGCCAGCAGCTTAGGGGGCGATAATGAAAAACTGTTTTTT. It encodes CASSLGGDNEKLFF. Full variable domain (remainder filled in from reference TRBV11-3 and TRBJ1-4): EAGVVQSPRYKIIEKKQPVAFWCNPISGHNTLYWYLQNLGQGPELLIRYENEEAVDDSQLPKDRFSAERLKGVDSTLKIQPAELGDSAVYLCASSLGGDNEKLFFGSGTQLSVL.

The chain carries TRBV6-5 and TRBJ1-1; no firm D call. Per germline, CDR1 MNHEY and CDR2 SVGAGI. This CDR3 contains 13 residues. Trimming took off 7 bases at V and 0 bases at J, with 9 bases between the two ends. The CDR3: CASMSRMNTEAFF. The CDR3 bases are TGTGCCAGCATGTCGAGGATGAACACTGAAGCTTTCTTT.

The chain has TRBV4-1 and TRBJ1-2; D is undetermined. V lost 2 bases and J lost 1, with 11 bases in between. Germline CDR1 MGHRA, CDR2 YSYEKL. CDR3 length equals 15 residues. The CDR3 DNA sequence: TGCGCCAGCAGCCAACAAGTTGGAGATAACTATGGCTACACCTTC. Protein sequence: CASSQQVGDNYGYTF.

The chain is built from TRBV6-5 and TRBJ1-1, with a weak D call TRBD1 (6 bases). The CDR3 spans 13 residues. V was trimmed by 6 bases and J by 5 bases, leaving 13 bases between them. Germline CDR1 is MNHEY and CDR2 is SVGAGI. The CDR3 here is CASSLTGNTEAFF. The CDR3 DNA sequence: TGTGCCAGCAGCCTAACAGGGAATACTGAAGCTTTCTTT.

The chain employs TRBV7-3 and TRBJ2-7, with 8 bases that match TRBD1. Germline-derived CDR1 and CDR2 are SGHTA and FQGTGA. The CDR3 loop spans 15 amino acids. The junction had 10 bases not matched to a gene; V was cut back by 5 bases and J by 4 bases. CDR3 in DNA: TGTGCCAGCAGCCCCGACAGGGGAAGGGAGTACGAGCAGTACTTC. Translating it yields CASSPDRGREYEQYF.

The V and J genes are TRBV24-1 and TRBJ1-2, with D possibly TRBD1 on 6 matching bases. Germline loops: CDR1 KGHDR, CDR2 SFDVKD. This CDR3 region has 14 residues. Trimming left V 4 bases short and J 0 bases short, with 8 bases between. The DNA of the CDR3 is TGTGCCACCAGTGACGACAGGACTAACTATGGCTACACCTTC. Translation: CATSDDRTNYGYTF.

This chain links TRBV5-1 with TRBJ1-6; 7 bases are shared with TRBD1. CDR3 length equals 14 residues. Germline CDR1 reads SGHRS; CDR2 reads YFSETQ. V was clipped by 0 bases and J by 9 bases; unmatched bases: 3. Here the CDR3 DNA reads TGCGCCAGCAGCTTGGGACAGGGTCTTTCACCCCTCCACTTT. It codes for CASSLGQGLSPLHF.

The chain uses TRBV7-2 and TRBJ1-1; no firm D call. CDR1 SGHTA and CDR2 FQGNSA come from the germline V gene. The CDR3 is 13 residues long. V was clipped by 0 bases and J by 4 bases, with 6 bases between them. The CDR3 spells CASSLALRTEAFF. As DNA, the CDR3 is TGTGCCAGCAGCTTAGCGTTGCGCACTGAAGCTTTCTTT.

The gene calls are TRBV5-1 and TRBJ2-7; a possible D gene is TRBD1 (6 bases). V lost 2 bases, J lost 5 bases, and 11 bases lay in between. The V gene's germline CDR1 is SGHRS and CDR2 YFSETQ. The CDR3 has 13 amino acids. CDR3 amino acids: CASSFTTGNEQYF. DNA for the CDR3: TGCGCCAGCAGCTTTACGACAGGCAACGAGCAGTACTTC.

This sequence joins TRBV3-1 (or the pseudogene TRBV3-2) and TRBJ2-7; 8 positions agree with TRBD1. Germline V gene lookup returns CDR1 LGHDT and CDR2 YNNKEL (reference sequence). J gave up 6 bases and V 2 bases, and 6 bases lay outside the gene matches. This CDR3 is 14 amino acids long. CDR3 in DNA: TGTGCCAGCAGCCAAAGGGGCAGGGGGCGCGAGCAGTACTTC. Its translation: CASSQRGRGREQYF.

The rearrangement links TRBV28 to TRBJ1-1; TRBD1 matches 8 bases. With V trimmed by 6 bases and J by 10 bases, 13 bases remained unmatched. Germline V gene data show CDR1 as MDHEN and CDR2 as SYDVKM. This CDR3 contains 14 residues. The CDR3 region has the DNA TGTGCCAGCAGGCTCCCCCTAACCGGGACAGGAGCTTTCTTT. This codes for CASRLPLTGTGAFF.

This chain joins TRBV3-1 (or the pseudogene TRBV3-2) and TRBJ2-5; 7 bases agree with TRBD1. The V and J ends lost 1 base and 3 bases, in that order; junction bases with no gene match: 5. The germline CDR1 and CDR2 sequences are LGHDT and YNNKEL (reference sequence). CDR3 length: 15 amino acids. Here the CDR3 reads CASSQAGTVKETQYF. CDR3 in DNA: TGTGCCAGCAGCCAAGCCGGGACAGTCAAAGAGACCCAGTACTTC.